The subject of this entry is one TCR beta chain. Its antigen is unidentified. These data are taken from a study of blood T cells in healthy people across ages. General study findings and limits: Diversity estimates from one million T cells were considered underestimates. In these data, TCR beta diversity tracked strongly with naive T cell percentage.

A second PCR, run for roughly 7 to 12 cycles, used a sample-barcoded 5' primer plus a J-beta primer mix. In TCRdb, the 5' RACE reads were re-called with MiXCR into one record per CDR3 protein. The sample records 720,000 or so distinct CDR3 sequences, approximately 40% being singletons. Trimming pared 0 bases from V and 6 bases from J, leaving 2 bases between. CDR1 and CDR2 (germline): SNHLY, FYNNEI. The CDR3 sequence is 11 residues long. Each donor had 7.5 to 10 milliliters of peripheral blood drawn. PBMCs, at least 6 million per sample, were isolated. This receptor was obtained from an elderly man in good health. The chain has TRBV2 and TRBJ1-1, with D hard to call. The sample was blood. The DNA for the CDR3 is TGTGCCAGCAGTGAAGCTTCTGAAGCTTTCTTT. It encodes CASSEASEAFF.